A selection of T cell receptor beta chains follows, all from one sample in a study of cytomegalovirus exposure and HLA in healthy donors. TCRdb keeps only in-frame clones here, not all; method: immunoSEQ multiplex PCR. Counted here are under 150,000 clones, roughly 77% occurring once; the ten biggest clones make up 5.9%. Sequencing was performed on PBMCs. The origin of the receptors is a woman aged 40 to 50 in good health and CMV-seropositive. Both conserved end residues are part of each CDR3. Each record gives: CDR3 DNA, CDR3 protein, V gene, D gene, clone size, J gene. A D gene is named only where the DNA matches it firmly. Size is omitted from some rows. Given values are once, few, many or a class for expanded clones.

TGCGCCAGCACTCGGGACAGGGACTACGAGCAGTACTTC | CASTRDRDYEQYF | TRBV5-1 | TRBD1 | NA | TRBJ2-7
TGCGCCAGCAGCCAAGAAGGAGAGGCGAGCTCCTACAATGAGCAGTTCTTC | CASSQEGEASSYNEQFF | TRBV4-1 | NA | NA | TRBJ2-1
TGTGCCAGCGGCGGGACAGTAGATGGCTACACCTTC | CASGGTVDGYTF | TRBV28 | TRBD1 | NA | TRBJ1-2
TGCGCCAGCAGCCCTGGAGCAGGGGATGAAAAACTGTTTTTT | CASSPGAGDEKLFF | TRBV5-1 | NA | NA | TRBJ1-4
TGTGCCAGCAGCGCCGTGAACACTGAAGCTTTCTTT | CASSAVNTEAFF | TRBV9 | NA | NA | TRBJ1-1
TGTGCCAGCTCACCATTGGACAAAATGAACAATGAGCAGTTCTTC | CASSPLDKMNNEQFF | TRBV18 | NA | few | TRBJ2-1
TGTGCCAGCAGCACGGACAGGGAAAATGAGCAGTTCTTC | CASSTDRENEQFF | TRBV7-3 | TRBD1 | NA | TRBJ2-1
TGTGCCAGCAGTGAAATCGGTCCCCATAGCTCCTATAATTCACCCCTCCACTTT | CASSEIGPHSSYNSPLHF | TRBV6-1 | NA | once | TRBJ1-6
TGTGCCAGCAGCAAAGGACTCAGGGGGCTCGGTCTCGGGGAAAACATTCAGTACTTC | CASSKGLRGLGLGENIQYF | TRBV5-6 | TRBD1 | NA | TRBJ2-4
TGTGCCAGCAGGTGGGACTACAACTCCTACAATGAGCAGTTCTTC | CASRWDYNSYNEQFF | TRBV5-4 | TRBD2 | NA | TRBJ2-1
TGTGCCAGCAGTCGCCTACAGGGGGATCTCAATCAGCCCCAGCATTTT | CASSRLQGDLNQPQHF | TRBV7-8 | TRBD1 | NA | TRBJ1-5
TGTGCCAGCAGCCAGGAAAGGATAAGCGGGGGGCGGTATTTT | CASSQERISGGRYF | TRBV4-2 | TRBD2 | NA | TRBJ2-3
TGTGCCAGCACCCAGGGGGCCGAGCAGTACTTC | CASTQGAEQYF | TRBV27 | TRBD1 | NA | TRBJ2-7
TGTGCCAGCAGCCTGGCCCCGAGGTTGTTCTTC | CASSLAPRLFF | TRBV7-9 | NA | NA | TRBJ2-1